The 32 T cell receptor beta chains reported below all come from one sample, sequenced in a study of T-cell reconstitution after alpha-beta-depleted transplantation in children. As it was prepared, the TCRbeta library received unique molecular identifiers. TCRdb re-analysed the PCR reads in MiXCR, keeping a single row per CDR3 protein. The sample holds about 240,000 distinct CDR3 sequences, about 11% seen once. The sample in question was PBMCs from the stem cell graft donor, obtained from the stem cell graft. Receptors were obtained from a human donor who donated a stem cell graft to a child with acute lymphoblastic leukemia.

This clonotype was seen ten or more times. The CDR3 spells CASSLSQGTDTQYF. CDR3 in DNA: TGTGCCAGCAGCTTATCGCAGGGCACAGATACGCAGTATTTT. The rearrangement uses TRBV11-2 and TRBJ2-3; D remains ambiguous. The CDR3 is 14 residues long. V lost 2 bases and J lost 1, with 7 bases in between. Germline values: CDR1 SGHAT, CDR2 FQNNGV.

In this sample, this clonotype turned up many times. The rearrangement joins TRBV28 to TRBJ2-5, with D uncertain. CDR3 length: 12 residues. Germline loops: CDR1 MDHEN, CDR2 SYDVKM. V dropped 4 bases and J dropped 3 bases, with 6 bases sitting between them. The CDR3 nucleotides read TGTGCCAGCAGTTCAATCGAAGAGACCCAGTACTTC. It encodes CASSSIEETQYF.

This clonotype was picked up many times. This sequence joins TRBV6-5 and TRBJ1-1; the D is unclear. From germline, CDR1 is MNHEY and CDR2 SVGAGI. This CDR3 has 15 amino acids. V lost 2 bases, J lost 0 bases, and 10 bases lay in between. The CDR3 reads CASSYEHLMNTEAFF. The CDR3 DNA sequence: TGTGCCAGCAGTTACGAACATCTTATGAACACTGAAGCTTTCTTT.

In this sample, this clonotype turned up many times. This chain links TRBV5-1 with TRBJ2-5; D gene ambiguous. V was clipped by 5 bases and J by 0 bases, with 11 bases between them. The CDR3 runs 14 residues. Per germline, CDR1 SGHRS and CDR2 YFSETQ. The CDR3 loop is CASRIEYHQETQYF. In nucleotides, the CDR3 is TGCGCCAGCAGGATAGAATACCACCAAGAGACCCAGTACTTC.

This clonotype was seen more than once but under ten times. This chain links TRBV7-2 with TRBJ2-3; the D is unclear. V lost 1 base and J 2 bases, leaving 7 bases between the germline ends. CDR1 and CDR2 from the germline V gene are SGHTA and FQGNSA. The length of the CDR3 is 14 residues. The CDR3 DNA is TGTGCCAGCAGCTTAGGTGCTTTCACAGATACGCAGTATTTT. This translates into CASSLGAFTDTQYF.

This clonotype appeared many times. The CDR3, as DNA: TGTGCCAGCAGCTTAGACCTCACAGATACGCAGTATTTT. Residues: CASSLDLTDTQYF. The chain employs TRBV9 and TRBJ2-3; D ambiguous. This CDR3 is 13 amino acids long. Trimming took 4 bases from V and 2 from J, leaving 8 bases between them. Looked up from germline, CDR1 is SGDLS and CDR2 is YYNGEE.

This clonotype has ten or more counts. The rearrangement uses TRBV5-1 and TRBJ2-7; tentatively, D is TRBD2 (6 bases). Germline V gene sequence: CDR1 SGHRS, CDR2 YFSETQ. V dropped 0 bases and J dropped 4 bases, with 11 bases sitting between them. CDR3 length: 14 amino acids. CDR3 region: CASSLDREQYEQYF. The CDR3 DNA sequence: TGCGCCAGCAGCTTGGACCGGGAGCAATACGAGCAGTACTTC.

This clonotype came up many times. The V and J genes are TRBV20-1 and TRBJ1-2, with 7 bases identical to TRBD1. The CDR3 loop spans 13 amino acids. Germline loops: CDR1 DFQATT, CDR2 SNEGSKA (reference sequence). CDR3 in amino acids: CSQRQGGNYGYTF. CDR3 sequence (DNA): TGCAGCCAGCGTCAGGGGGGGAACTATGGCTACACCTTC.

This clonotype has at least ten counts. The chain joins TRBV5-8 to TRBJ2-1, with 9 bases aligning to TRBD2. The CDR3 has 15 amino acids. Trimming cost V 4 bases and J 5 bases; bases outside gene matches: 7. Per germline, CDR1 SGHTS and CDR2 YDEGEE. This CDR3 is CASSDGTSLHNEQFF. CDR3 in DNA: TGTGCCAGCAGCGACGGGACTAGCCTCCACAATGAGCAGTTCTTC.

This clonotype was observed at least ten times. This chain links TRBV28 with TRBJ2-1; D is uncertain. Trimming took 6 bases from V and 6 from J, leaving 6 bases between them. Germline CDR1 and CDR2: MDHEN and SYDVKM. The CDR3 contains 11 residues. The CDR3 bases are TGTGCCAGCAGGCGAAGCAATGAGCAGTTCTTC. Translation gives CASRRSNEQFF. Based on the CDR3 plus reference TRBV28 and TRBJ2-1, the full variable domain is DVKVTQSSRYLVKRTGEKVFLECVQDMDHENMFWYRQDPGLGLRLIYFSYDVKMKEKGDIPEGYSVSREKKERFSLILESASTNQTSMYLCASRRSNEQFFGPGTRLTVL.

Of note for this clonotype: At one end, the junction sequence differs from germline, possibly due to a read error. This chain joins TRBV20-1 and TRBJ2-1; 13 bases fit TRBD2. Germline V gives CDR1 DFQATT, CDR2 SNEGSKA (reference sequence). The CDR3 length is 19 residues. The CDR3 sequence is CCAPRAGLAGEPSYNEQFF. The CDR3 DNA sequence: TGCTGTGCCCCTCGAGCTGGACTAGCGGGAGAACCCTCCTACAATGAGCAGTTCTTC.

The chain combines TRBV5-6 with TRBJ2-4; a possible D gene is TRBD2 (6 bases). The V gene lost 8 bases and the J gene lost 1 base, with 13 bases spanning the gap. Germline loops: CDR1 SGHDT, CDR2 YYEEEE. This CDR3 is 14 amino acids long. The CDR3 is CASRPREAKNIQYF. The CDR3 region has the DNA TGTGCCAGTAGGCCCCGGGAGGCCAAAAACATTCAGTACTTC. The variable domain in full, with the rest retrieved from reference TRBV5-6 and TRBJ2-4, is DAGVTQSPTHLIKTRGQQVTLRCSPKSGHDTVSWYQQALGQGPQFIFQYYEEEERQRGNFPDRFSGHQFPNYSSELNVNALLLGDSALYLCASRPREAKNIQYFGAGTRLSVL.

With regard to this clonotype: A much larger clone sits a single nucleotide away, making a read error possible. DNA for the CDR3: TGTGCCAGCAGTTCGACAGGGACTAGCGGGGGTTACGAGCAGTACTTC. Amino acids: CASSSTGTSGGYEQYF. V gene TRBV27 combines with J gene TRBJ2-7; 14 bases are shared with TRBD2. Germline trimming cut 4 bases from V and 4 bases from J; bases unmatched to any gene: 6. CDR3 length: 16 amino acids. Germline assignment: CDR1 MNHEY and CDR2 SMNVEV (reference sequence).

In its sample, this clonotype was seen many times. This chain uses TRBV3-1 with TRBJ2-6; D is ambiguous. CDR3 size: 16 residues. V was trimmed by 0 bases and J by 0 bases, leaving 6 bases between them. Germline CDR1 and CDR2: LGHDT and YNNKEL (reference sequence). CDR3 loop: CASSQERLSGANVLTF. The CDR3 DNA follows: TGTGCCAGCAGCCAAGAACGACTCTCTGGGGCCAACGTCCTGACTTTC.

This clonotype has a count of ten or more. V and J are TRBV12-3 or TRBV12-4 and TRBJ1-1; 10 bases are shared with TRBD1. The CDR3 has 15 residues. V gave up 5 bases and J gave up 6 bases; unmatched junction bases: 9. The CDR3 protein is CASSPRQGAVPEAFF. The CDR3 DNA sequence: TGTGCCAGCAGTCCTAGACAGGGGGCCGTTCCTGAAGCTTTCTTT.

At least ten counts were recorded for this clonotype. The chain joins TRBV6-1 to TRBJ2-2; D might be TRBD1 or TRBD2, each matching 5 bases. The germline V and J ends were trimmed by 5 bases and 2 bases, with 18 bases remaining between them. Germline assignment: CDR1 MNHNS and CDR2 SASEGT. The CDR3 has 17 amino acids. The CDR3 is CASSPSGRNFNTGELFF. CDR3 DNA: TGTGCCAGCAGTCCTTCGGGACGTAACTTCAACACCGGGGAGCTGTTTTTT.

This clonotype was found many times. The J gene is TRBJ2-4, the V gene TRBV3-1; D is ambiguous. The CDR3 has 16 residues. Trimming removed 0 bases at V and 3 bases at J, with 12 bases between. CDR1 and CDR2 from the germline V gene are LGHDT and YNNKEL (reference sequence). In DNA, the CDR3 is TGTGCCAGCAGCCAAGATCCGCCAGGCTTCAAAAACATTCAGTACTTC. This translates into CASSQDPPGFKNIQYF.

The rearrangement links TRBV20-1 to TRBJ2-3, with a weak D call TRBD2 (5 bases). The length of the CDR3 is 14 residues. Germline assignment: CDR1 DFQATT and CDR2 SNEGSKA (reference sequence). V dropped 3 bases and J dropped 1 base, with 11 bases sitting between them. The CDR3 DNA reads TGCAGTGCTAGTTCTAGCTCGGGCACAGATACGCAGTATTTT. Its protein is CSASSSSGTDTQYF.

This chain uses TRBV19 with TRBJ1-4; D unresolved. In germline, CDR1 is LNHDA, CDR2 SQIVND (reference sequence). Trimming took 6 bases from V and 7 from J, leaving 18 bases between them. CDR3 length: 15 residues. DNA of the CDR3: TGTGCCAGTAGGAGGGAGGTCCTCTCTGGTGAAAAACTGTTTTTT. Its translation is CASRREVLSGEKLFF.

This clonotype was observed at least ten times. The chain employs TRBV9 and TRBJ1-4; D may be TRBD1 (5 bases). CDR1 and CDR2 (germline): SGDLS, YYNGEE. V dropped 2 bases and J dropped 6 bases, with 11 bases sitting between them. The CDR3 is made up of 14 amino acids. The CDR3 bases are TGTGCCAGCAGCGTTTTGGGACCTGATGAAAAACTGTTTTTT. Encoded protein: CASSVLGPDEKLFF.

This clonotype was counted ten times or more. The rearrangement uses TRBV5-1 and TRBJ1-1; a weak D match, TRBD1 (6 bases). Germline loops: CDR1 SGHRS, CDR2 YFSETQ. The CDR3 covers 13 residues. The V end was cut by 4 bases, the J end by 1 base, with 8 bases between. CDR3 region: CASSGQSNTEAFF. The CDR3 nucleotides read TGCGCCAGCAGCGGACAGTCGAACACTGAAGCTTTCTTT.

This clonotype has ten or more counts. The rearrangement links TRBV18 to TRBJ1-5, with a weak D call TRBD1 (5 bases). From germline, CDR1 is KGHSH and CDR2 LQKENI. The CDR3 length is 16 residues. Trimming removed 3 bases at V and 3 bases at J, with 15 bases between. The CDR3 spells CASSPVGAGDNQPQHF. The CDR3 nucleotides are TGTGCCAGCTCACCGGTAGGGGCTGGGGACAATCAGCCCCAGCATTTT.

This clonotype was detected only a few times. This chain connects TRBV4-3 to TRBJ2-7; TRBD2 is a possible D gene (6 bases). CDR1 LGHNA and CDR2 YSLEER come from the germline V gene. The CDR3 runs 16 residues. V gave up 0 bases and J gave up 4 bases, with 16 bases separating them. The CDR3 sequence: CASSQDLAGPLYEQYF. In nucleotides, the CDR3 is TGCGCCAGCAGCCAAGATCTGGCGGGACCATTGTACGAGCAGTACTTC.

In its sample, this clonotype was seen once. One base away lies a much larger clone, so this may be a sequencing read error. The CDR3 protein is CSVWGQAKNTQYF. The CDR3 DNA is TGCAGCGTTTGGGGGCAGGCCAAAAACACTCAGTACTTC. The V and J genes are TRBV29-1 and TRBJ2-4; maybe TRBD1 (6 bases). This CDR3 has 13 residues. CDR1 is SQVTM, CDR2 ANQGSEA, per germline.

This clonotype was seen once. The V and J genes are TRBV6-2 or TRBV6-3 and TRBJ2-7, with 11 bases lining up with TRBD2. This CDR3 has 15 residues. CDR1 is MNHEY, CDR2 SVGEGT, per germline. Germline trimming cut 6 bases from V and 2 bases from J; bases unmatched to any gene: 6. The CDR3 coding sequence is TGTGCCAGCAGCTCGGGACTAGCGGCCGCCTACGAGCAGTACTTC. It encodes CASSSGLAAAYEQYF.

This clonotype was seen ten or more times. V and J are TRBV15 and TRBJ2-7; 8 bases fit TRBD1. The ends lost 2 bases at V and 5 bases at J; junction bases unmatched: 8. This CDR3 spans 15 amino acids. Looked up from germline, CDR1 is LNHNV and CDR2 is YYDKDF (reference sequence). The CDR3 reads CATSRSTGVFHEQYF. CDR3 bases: TGTGCCACCAGCAGATCGACAGGGGTCTTCCACGAGCAGTACTTC.

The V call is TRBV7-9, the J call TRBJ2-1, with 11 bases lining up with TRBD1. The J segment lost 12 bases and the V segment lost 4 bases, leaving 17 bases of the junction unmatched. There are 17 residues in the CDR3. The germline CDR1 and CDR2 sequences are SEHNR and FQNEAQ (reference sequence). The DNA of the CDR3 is TGTGCCAGCAGCTCGGGAAACCGGGACAGGGGGTCGAATTGGCAGTTCTTC. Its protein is CASSSGNRDRGSNWQFF.

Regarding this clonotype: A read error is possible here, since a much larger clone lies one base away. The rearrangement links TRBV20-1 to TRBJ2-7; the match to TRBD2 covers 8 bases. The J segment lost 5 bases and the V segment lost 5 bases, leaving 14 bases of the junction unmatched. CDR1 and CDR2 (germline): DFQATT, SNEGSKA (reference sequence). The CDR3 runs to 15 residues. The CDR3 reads CSAVARTSRRDEQYF. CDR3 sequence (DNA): TGCAGTGCTGTGGCCAGGACTAGCAGAAGGGACGAGCAGTACTTC.

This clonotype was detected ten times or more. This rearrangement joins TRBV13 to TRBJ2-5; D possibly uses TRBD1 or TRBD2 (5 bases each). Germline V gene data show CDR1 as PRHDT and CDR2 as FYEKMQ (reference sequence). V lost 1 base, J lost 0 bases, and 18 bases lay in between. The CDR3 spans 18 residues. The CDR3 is CASSLVVRAGRNQETQYF. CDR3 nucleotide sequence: TGTGCCAGCAGCTTAGTCGTCAGGGCAGGGAGAAACCAAGAGACCCAGTACTTC.

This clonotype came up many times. CDR3 sequence: CASSLTGRPEAFF. In nucleotides, the CDR3 is TGTGCCAGCAGCTTAACCGGCAGACCTGAAGCTTTCTTT. V gene TRBV5-5 combines with J gene TRBJ1-1; D is unresolved. The germline CDR1 and CDR2 sequences are SGHKS and YYEKEE (reference sequence). The CDR3 is 13 amino acids. Trimming took off 2 bases at V and 6 bases at J, with 11 bases between the two ends.

CDR3 DNA sequence: TGTGCCAGCAGTTTAGAGTTCTCCGGGACAGGGGGTAACGGGGAGCTGTTTTTT. Translating gives CASSLEFSGTGGNGELFF. The rearrangement uses TRBV12-3 or TRBV12-4 and TRBJ2-2; 11 nucleotides align to TRBD1. The J segment lost 7 bases and the V segment lost 1 base, leaving 11 bases of the junction unmatched. CDR3 length: 18 residues.

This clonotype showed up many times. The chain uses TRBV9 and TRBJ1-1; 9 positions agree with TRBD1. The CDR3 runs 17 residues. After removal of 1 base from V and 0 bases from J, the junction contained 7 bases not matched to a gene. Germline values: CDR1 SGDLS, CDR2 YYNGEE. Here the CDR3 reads CASSVSPGQGMNTEAFF. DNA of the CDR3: TGTGCCAGCAGCGTAAGTCCGGGACAGGGAATGAACACTGAAGCTTTCTTT.